This TCR beta chain derives from a study of cytomegalovirus exposure and HLA in healthy donors. Note on this clone: What it binds is unknown. At one end the junction does not follow the germline gene, possibly because of a read error.

There are 14 residues in the CDR3. Germline CDR1 reads SGHRS; CDR2 reads YFSETQ. Findings and limits, study-wide: The study put 150 or so TCR beta chains on its list as cytomegalovirus-associated. In a later analysis, several top co-occurrence clusters appeared linked to parvovirus B19, influenza, CMV and Epstein-Barr virus. Exclusion as indistinguishable affected some V segments, including TRBV6-2 and TRBV6-3.

Researchers ran the PCR with 60 Vbeta and 13 Jbeta primers. TCRdb keeps only in-frame clones here, not all; method: immunoSEQ multiplex PCR. The sample totals more than 100,000 clones. The rearrangement joins TRBV5-1 to TRBJ1-3; D perhaps matches TRBD1 (5 bases). This receptor was identified in a woman aged 40-49 years in good health and CMV-seronegative. Sequencing used PBMCs. The CDR3: CASNLGLQGNTIYF. Here the CDR3 DNA reads TGCGCCAGCAACTTGGGGCTGCAAGGAAACACCATATATTTT.